Below are 24 T cell receptor beta chains sequenced from a single sample in a study of control samples from healthy donors and cancer patients. The method was immunoSEQ multiplex PCR; TCRdb's version includes in-frame clones alone and lacks a portion of them. Among some 120,000 clones listed, approximately 90% were seen once. Sequencing was performed on blood. Receptors originate from a woman under 30 in good health.

The sample holds a few counts of this clone. The V and J genes are TRBV5-6 and TRBJ2-1, with 7 nucleotides matching TRBD1. Germline CDR1 reads SGHDT; CDR2 reads YYEEEE. The J segment lost 6 bases and the V segment lost 4 bases, leaving 7 bases of the junction unmatched. The CDR3 extends over 14 amino acids. CDR3 region: CASSRQGRVNEQFF. The CDR3 DNA sequence: TGTGCCAGCAGCCGACAGGGTAGGGTCAATGAGCAGTTCTTC. The whole variable domain, filled in from reference TRBV5-6 and TRBJ2-1, reads DAGVTQSPTHLIKTRGQQVTLRCSPKSGHDTVSWYQQALGQGPQFIFQYYEEEERQRGNFPDRFSGHQFPNYSSELNVNALLLGDSALYLCASSRQGRVNEQFFGPGTRLTVL.

This chain uses TRBV6-2 or TRBV6-3 with TRBJ1-5; D may be TRBD1 (6 bases). The CDR3 has 18 amino acids. Germline V gene data show CDR1 as MNHEY and CDR2 as SVGEGT. Trimming took 1 base from V and 2 from J, leaving 18 bases between them. The CDR3 spells CASSYFLAGGAGNQPQHF. The CDR3 DNA sequence: TGTGCCAGCAGTTACTTCCTAGCGGGGGGCGCGGGCAATCAGCCCCAGCATTTT.

The chain couples TRBV27 to TRBJ2-7, with D perhaps TRBD2 (6 bases). Germline V gives CDR1 MNHEY, CDR2 SMNVEV (reference sequence). The length of the CDR3 is 13 residues. V shed 5 bases and J shed 3 bases, with 11 bases lying between them. The CDR3 nucleotides are TGTGCCAGCAGTAGAAGGGGACTCTACGAGCAGTACTTC. Its protein product is CASSRRGLYEQYF.

This clone was counted once. The chain combines TRBV6-5 with TRBJ1-1, with a tentative D call TRBD1 (5 bases). The CDR3 spans 12 residues. The V end lost 2 bases, the J end lost 9 bases, and 10 bases lay between the germline ends. Germline assignment: CDR1 MNHEY and CDR2 SVGAGI. Here the CDR3 reads CASSYRQGKAFF. CDR3 bases: TGTGCCAGCAGTTACAGGCAGGGAAAAGCTTTCTTT.

This clone was seen more than once but under ten times. The chain recombines TRBV4-3 with TRBJ2-7; 7 bases agree with TRBD1. Germline-derived CDR1 and CDR2 are LGHNA and YSLEER. This CDR3 has 18 amino acids. V trimming: 0 bases; J trimming: 2 bases; junction bases outside the gene matches: 13. DNA for the CDR3: TGCGCCAGCAGCCAAGACTCCCGCTCGACAGGGTTCACCTACGAGCAGTACTTC. It specifies CASSQDSRSTGFTYEQYF.

V and J are TRBV6-2 or TRBV6-3 and TRBJ2-3; D is ambiguous. Trimming left V 2 bases short and J 2 bases short, with 14 bases between. In germline, CDR1 is MNHEY, CDR2 SVGEGT. The CDR3 is 16 residues long. In DNA form, the CDR3 reads TGTGCCAGCAGTTACCCCCCATCGCGGCCCACAGATACGCAGTATTTT. Its translation is CASSYPPSRPTDTQYF.

The chain employs TRBV7-9 and TRBJ2-7; D possibly corresponds to TRBD1 (5 bases). Germline values: CDR1 SEHNR, CDR2 FQNEAQ (reference sequence). The CDR3 is 14 residues long. V lost 1 base to trimming and J lost 6 bases, with 13 bases between them. The CDR3 spells CASSLGPRVAEQYF. In DNA, the CDR3 is TGTGCCAGCAGCTTAGGTCCCAGGGTCGCCGAGCAGTACTTC.

The V gene is TRBV9, the J gene TRBJ1-2, with D tentatively TRBD1 (6 bases). V shed 0 bases and J shed 2 bases, with 11 bases lying between them. Germline CDR1 SGDLS, CDR2 YYNGEE. CDR3 length: 15 residues. CDR3 region: CASSVGLGGNYGYTF. The CDR3 nucleotides are TGTGCCAGCAGCGTAGGTCTAGGGGGAAACTATGGCTACACCTTC.

This sequence joins TRBV19 and TRBJ2-5, with TRBD2 matching 7 bases. After removal of 3 bases from V and 5 bases from J, the junction contained 0 bases not matched to a gene. The CDR3 spans 12 residues. CDR1 and CDR2 (germline): LNHDA, SQIVND (reference sequence). CDR3 DNA sequence: TGTGCCAGTAGTATCGGGGGGGAGACCCAGTACTTC. It encodes CASSIGGETQYF.

The chain is built from TRBV30 and TRBJ2-3, with TRBD2 matching over 10 bases. V gave up 5 bases and J gave up 2 bases; unmatched junction bases: 16. The CDR3 contains 18 residues. Germline V gene sequence: CDR1 GTSNPN, CDR2 SVGIG (reference sequence). CDR3 sequence reads: CAWSPGLAPGGATDTQYF. CDR3 nucleotide sequence: TGTGCCTGGTCCCCGGGACTAGCGCCGGGGGGGGCCACAGATACGCAGTATTTT.

This clone was detected a few times. The chain links TRBV4-3 to TRBJ1-2, with 9 positions matching TRBD1. In germline, CDR1 is LGHNA, CDR2 YSLEER. This CDR3 has 16 amino acids. The trim removed 4 bases at V and 6 bases at J, leaving 12 bases unmatched. Here the CDR3 DNA reads TGCGCCAGCAGCCGGGCTCTCCGGGACAGGGAACATGGCTACACCTTC. Translating gives CASSRALRDREHGYTF.

This chain uses TRBV30 with TRBJ2-3, with D hard to call. The V gene's germline CDR1 is GTSNPN and CDR2 SVGIG (reference sequence). This CDR3 comprises 14 residues. V was clipped by 4 bases and J by 0 bases, with 11 bases between them. CDR3 nucleotides: TGTGCCTGGACTCCGGCTGCTAGCACAGATACGCAGTATTTT. Translated: CAWTPAASTDTQYF.

The J gene is TRBJ2-3, the V gene TRBV18, with 9 positions matching TRBD1. J lost 1 base, V lost 5 bases, and 10 bases had no gene match. The CDR3 length is 17 residues. CDR1 is KGHSH, CDR2 LQKENI, per germline. In DNA, the CDR3 is TGTGCCAGCTCAAACATACAGGGGGCGTTCGGCACAGATACGCAGTATTTT. It yields the protein CASSNIQGAFGTDTQYF.

The chain employs TRBV4-3 and TRBJ2-1, with 8 bases that match TRBD2. The CDR3 has 15 residues. In germline, CDR1 is LGHNA, CDR2 YSLEER. Trimming cost V 4 bases and J 4 bases; bases outside gene matches: 6. The CDR3 region is CASSPLGGGYNEQFF. The CDR3 DNA reads TGCGCCAGCAGCCCACTCGGGGGGGGTTACAATGAGCAGTTCTTC.

This clone has a single count. This chain uses TRBV2 with TRBJ1-5; D may be TRBD1 (5 bases). The CDR3 spans 14 residues. Germline CDR1 and CDR2: SNHLY and FYNNEI. V lost 3 bases and J 6 bases, leaving 12 bases between the germline ends. CDR3 DNA sequence: TGTGCCAGCAGTGAGGGGAGAGGGGTTCAGCCCCAGCATTTT. Encoded protein: CASSEGRGVQPQHF.

Comment on this clone: A read error may account for a junction end that differs from germline. V and J are TRBV7-7 and TRBJ2-7, with D tentatively TRBD1 (5 bases). The CDR3 consists of 13 residues. From germline, CDR1 is SSHAT and CDR2 FNYEAQ (reference sequence). This CDR3 reads CASSLGVLSEQYF. The CDR3 coding sequence is TGTGCTAGCAGCTTAGGGGTTCTCTCCGAGCAGTACTTC.

The chain is built from TRBV19 and TRBJ1-2; D perhaps matches TRBD1 (6 bases). CDR3 length: 14 amino acids. Germline V gene lookup returns CDR1 LNHDA and CDR2 SQIVND (reference sequence). V dropped 3 bases and J dropped 5 bases, with 13 bases sitting between them. CDR3 bases: TGTGCCAGTAGTATCGGTACAGGGATGTATGGCTACACCTTC. It yields the protein CASSIGTGMYGYTF.

The rearrangement uses TRBV19 and TRBJ2-7; no definite D call. Deletions cut 4 bases from V and 0 bases from J, with 10 bases between. This CDR3 contains 14 residues. Looked up from germline, CDR1 is LNHDA and CDR2 is SQIVND (reference sequence). The CDR3: CASSSAVSSYEQYF. The CDR3 nucleotides read TGTGCCAGTAGTAGTGCGGTCAGCTCCTACGAGCAGTACTTC.

This rearrangement joins TRBV5-6 to TRBJ2-7, with D perhaps TRBD2 (5 bases). The CDR3 extends over 13 amino acids. The germline gives CDR1 SGHDT, CDR2 YYEEEE. Between the trimmed V and J ends, which lost 4 bases and 9 bases, there was a span of 17 bases. This CDR3 is CASSPPFGVGQYF. As DNA, the CDR3 is TGTGCCAGCAGCCCCCCTTTCGGGGTAGGGCAGTACTTC.

The chain is built from TRBV18 and TRBJ1-4; perhaps TRBD1 as D (6 bases). The V gene's germline CDR1 is KGHSH and CDR2 LQKENI. Trimming took 0 bases from V and 5 from J, leaving 19 bases between them. CDR3 size: 18 residues. CDR3 in amino acids: CASSPPRPLGAVNEKLFF. The CDR3 nucleotides are TGTGCCAGCTCACCACCACGACCTTTGGGGGCGGTGAATGAAAAACTGTTTTTT.

The V gene is TRBV5-4, the J gene TRBJ2-7; D gene unclear. The CDR3 is 14 amino acids. The germline V gene encodes CDR1 SGHNT and CDR2 YYREEE (reference sequence). V lost 4 bases, J lost 4 bases, and 15 bases lay in between. This CDR3 reads CASSPAPAAYEQYF. The CDR3 nucleotides are TGTGCCAGCAGCCCGGCGCCAGCCGCTTACGAGCAGTACTTC.

The chain combines TRBV5-1 with TRBJ2-3; 12 nucleotides agree with TRBD1. The CDR3 length is 14 residues. The V segment lost 4 bases and the J segment 6 bases; nucleotides outside the gene matches: 3. Germline values: CDR1 SGHRS, CDR2 YFSETQ. CDR3 DNA: TGCGCCAGCAGCGGGACAGGGGGCCCGGATACGCAGTATTTT. Translation: CASSGTGGPDTQYF.

The chain recombines TRBV10-3 with TRBJ2-1; 9 nucleotides line up with TRBD1. The CDR3 loop spans 15 amino acids. Germline CDR1 ENHRY, CDR2 SYGVKD. Germline trimming cut 6 bases from V and 0 bases from J; bases unmatched to any gene: 3. The CDR3 sequence is CAISQGQGSYNEQFF. The CDR3 region has the DNA TGTGCCATCAGCCAGGGACAGGGCTCCTACAATGAGCAGTTCTTC.

The V call is TRBV4-1, the J call TRBJ1-5; the D gene is possibly TRBD1 (5 bases). Germline loops: CDR1 MGHRA, CDR2 YSYEKL. V lost 5 bases and J lost 7, with 18 bases in between. The CDR3 sequence is 15 residues long. DNA for the CDR3: TGCGCCAGCAGCATAGGGGAGGGCGGGTGGCAGCCCCAGCATTTT. Its protein product is CASSIGEGGWQPQHF.